These T cell receptor beta chains were read from a single sample in a study of cytomegalovirus exposure and HLA in healthy donors. The method was immunoSEQ multiplex PCR; TCRdb's version includes in-frame clones alone and lacks a portion of them. This table has some 150,000 clones, about 70% appearing once. Sequencing was carried out using PBMCs. These receptors were collected from a woman aged 60-75 years in good health and CMV-seropositive. CDR3s include the opening cysteine and the closing phenylalanine or tryptophan. The order of the fields is D gene, clone size, J gene, V gene, CDR3 DNA, CDR3 protein. The D gene is left open where the match is weak. Not all rows give a size; the values are once, few, many and, for expanded clones, a class.

d_call: .; clone_size: .; j_call: TRBJ1-1; v_call: TRBV7-6; cdr3_nt: TGTGCCAGCAGCCTCCTGTCCTACACTGAAGCTTTCTTT; cdr3_aa: CASSLLSYTEAFF
d_call: .; clone_size: few; j_call: TRBJ2-2; v_call: TRBV6-5; cdr3_nt: TGTGCCAGCAATACACGGGAGTCCGGGGAGCTGTTTTTT; cdr3_aa: CASNTRESGELFF
d_call: .; clone_size: .; j_call: TRBJ1-2; v_call: TRBV5-8; cdr3_nt: TGTGCCAGCAGCTTCGATCCAGTGAATCGCTATGGCTACACCTTC; cdr3_aa: CASSFDPVNRYGYTF
d_call: TRBD2; clone_size: .; j_call: TRBJ2-7; v_call: TRBV7-8; cdr3_nt: TGTGCCAGCAGCTTCGCGACTAGCGGTAGCTCCTACGAGCAGTACTTC; cdr3_aa: CASSFATSGSSYEQYF
d_call: TRBD1; clone_size: once; j_call: TRBJ1-2; v_call: TRBV2; cdr3_nt: TGTGCCAGCATTAGTCAGGGACAGGGTAACAATGGCTACACCTTC; cdr3_aa: CASISQGQGNNGYTF
d_call: .; clone_size: .; j_call: TRBJ2-2; v_call: TRBV18; cdr3_nt: TGTGCCAGCTCACAGGCAGGGAACACCGGGGAGCTGTTTTTT; cdr3_aa: CASSQAGNTGELFF
d_call: TRBD2; clone_size: .; j_call: TRBJ2-3; v_call: TRBV5-6; cdr3_nt: TGTGCCAGCAGCCCAGCTGCGGGAGATCATACGCAGTATTTT; cdr3_aa: CASSPAAGDHTQYF
d_call: .; clone_size: .; j_call: TRBJ1-5; v_call: TRBV30; cdr3_nt: TGTGCCTGGAGTGTACCGGGTACTCCTAGCAATCAGCCCCAGCATTTT; cdr3_aa: CAWSVPGTPSNQPQHF
d_call: .; clone_size: .; j_call: TRBJ2-7; v_call: TRBV2; cdr3_nt: TGTGCCAGCAGTGATCAATACGAGCAGTACTTC; cdr3_aa: CASSDQYEQYF
d_call: .; clone_size: .; j_call: TRBJ2-6; v_call: TRBV9; cdr3_nt: TGTGCCAGCAGTCGACAGTGGGGTGGGGCCAACGTCCTGACTTTC; cdr3_aa: CASSRQWGGANVLTF
d_call: .; clone_size: .; j_call: TRBJ1-1; v_call: TRBV5-1; cdr3_nt: TGCGCCAGCAGCTTGTTGCAGGGGCAGGACACTGAAGCTTTCTTT; cdr3_aa: CASSLLQGQDTEAFF
d_call: .; clone_size: .; j_call: TRBJ2-3; v_call: TRBV6-5; cdr3_nt: TGTGCCAGCAGCGAGCGGCGGGGGCTCACAGATACGCAGTATTTT; cdr3_aa: CASSERRGLTDTQYF
d_call: TRBD2; clone_size: .; j_call: TRBJ2-7; v_call: TRBV7-2; cdr3_nt: TGTGCCAGCAGCTCGACTAGCGGAGGATACGAGCAGTACTTC; cdr3_aa: CASSSTSGGYEQYF
d_call: .; clone_size: .; j_call: TRBJ2-1; v_call: TRBV6-4; cdr3_nt: TGTGCCAGCAGTGACTCGACGTCGGGGAAGAATGAGCAGTTCTTC; cdr3_aa: CASSDSTSGKNEQFF
d_call: .; clone_size: .; j_call: TRBJ1-2; v_call: TRBV2; cdr3_nt: TGTGCCAGCAGTGACCAGGGGACCTATGGCTACACCTTC; cdr3_aa: CASSDQGTYGYTF
d_call: TRBD2; clone_size: few; j_call: TRBJ2-1; v_call: TRBV7-9; cdr3_nt: TGTGCCAGCAGCTTAGATTCGGGACTAGCGGGCAATGAGCAGTTCTTC; cdr3_aa: CASSLDSGLAGNEQFF
d_call: .; clone_size: few; j_call: TRBJ2-1; v_call: TRBV5-4; cdr3_nt: TGTGCCAGCAGCTTGGACACAGGCAATGAGCAGTTCTTC; cdr3_aa: CASSLDTGNEQFF
d_call: TRBD2; clone_size: .; j_call: TRBJ2-1; v_call: TRBV28; cdr3_nt: TGTGCCAGCAGTTTAAACCCCCCCTTGACTAGCGGGAGGGACAATGAGCAGTTCTTC; cdr3_aa: CASSLNPPLTSGRDNEQFF